A few counts support the clone carrying this T cell receptor (beta chain). Its target is unknown. Each CDR3 protein gets one entry after TCRdb re-called the 5' RACE reads with MiXCR. The data show just over 300,000 distinct CDR3 sequences, 15% to 20% seen once. The data belong to a study of T-cell memory formation after mild COVID-19. Notes on the study in general: SARS-CoV-2 specificity was not confirmed for second-wave clones peaking on day 37. Whereas later expanders leaned CD4+, clones contracting day 15 to 85 showed a balanced CD4/CD8 makeup. The pre-infection memory compartment contained some responding clones, suggesting cross-reactive memory joined.

Germline CDR1 SGHRS, CDR2 YFSETQ. V lost 1 base and J lost 7; bases outside the gene matches: 10. The CDR3 runs to 17 residues. The clonotype was recovered from a man aged 18 to 29 who had mild COVID-19 (a few samples of this study predate the infection). Cell type and time point are not known. The chain has TRBV5-1 and TRBJ2-1; 11 bases map to TRBD2. The specimen sequenced was PBMCs or a T cell subset sorted from them (not recorded which). The CDR3 spells CASSLSVAGGPTNEQFF. DNA for the CDR3: TGCGCCAGCAGCTTGTCGGTAGCGGGGGGGCCTACGAATGAGCAGTTCTTC.